The present entry profiles one T cell receptor beta chain with its context. Its antigen is unknown. The data derive from a study of T cells in localized non-small cell lung cancer. The CDR3 runs to 16 residues. Germline CDR1 is SGDLS and CDR2 is YYNGEE. V lost 0 bases and J lost 2; bases outside the gene matches: 5. This table comes from immunoSEQ multiplex PCR, and its TCRdb copy is limited to in-frame clones, with some not included. The repertoire has tens of thousands of clones, roughly four fifths of them found once; the top ten carry roughly 12%. Broader study findings: The tumor had only one region sequenced, so heterogeneity remains possible. Of the top 100 tumor clones, median around 55 were in adjacent lung, 25 to 35 among its top 100. Greater blood T cell density accompanied longer overall survival.

Sequencing used peripheral blood, obtained before any cancer treatment. The gene calls are TRBV9 and TRBJ2-3; TRBD2 matches 8 bases. This TCR was recovered from a female donor over 55 with stage I lung adenocarcinoma. CDR3 loop: CASSVGASGYTDTQYF. The CDR3 DNA sequence: TGTGCCAGCAGCGTAGGGGCTAGCGGGTACACAGATACGCAGTATTTT.